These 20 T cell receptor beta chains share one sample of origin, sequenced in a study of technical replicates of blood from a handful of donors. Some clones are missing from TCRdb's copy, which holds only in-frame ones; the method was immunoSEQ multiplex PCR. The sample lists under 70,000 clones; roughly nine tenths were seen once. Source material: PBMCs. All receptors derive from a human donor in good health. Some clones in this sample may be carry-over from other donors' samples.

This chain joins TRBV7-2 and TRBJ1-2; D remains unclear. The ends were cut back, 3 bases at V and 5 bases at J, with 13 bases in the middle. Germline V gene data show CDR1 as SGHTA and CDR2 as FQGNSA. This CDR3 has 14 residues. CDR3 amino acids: CASSFIVSGYGYTF. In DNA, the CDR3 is TGTGCCAGCAGCTTCATAGTTTCGGGGTATGGCTACACCTTC. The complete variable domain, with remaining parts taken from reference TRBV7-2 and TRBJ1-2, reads GAGVSQSPSNKVTEKGKDVELRCDPISGHTALYWYRQSLGQGLEFLIYFQGNSAPDKSGLPSDRFSAERTGGSVSTLTIQRTQQEDSAVYLCASSFIVSGYGYTFGSGTRLTVV.

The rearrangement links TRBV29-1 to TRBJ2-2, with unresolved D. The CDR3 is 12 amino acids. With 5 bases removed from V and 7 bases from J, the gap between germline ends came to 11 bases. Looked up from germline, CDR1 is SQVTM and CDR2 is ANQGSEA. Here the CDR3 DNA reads TGCAGCGTTTATTCGCGCCTCGGGGAGCTGTTTTTT. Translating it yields CSVYSRLGELFF.

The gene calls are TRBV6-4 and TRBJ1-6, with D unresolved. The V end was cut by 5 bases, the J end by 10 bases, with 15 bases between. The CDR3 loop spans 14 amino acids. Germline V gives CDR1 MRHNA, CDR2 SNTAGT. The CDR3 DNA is TGTGCCAGCAGTCTGACGGGCGGAGGATCACCCCTCCACTTT. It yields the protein CASSLTGGGSPLHF.

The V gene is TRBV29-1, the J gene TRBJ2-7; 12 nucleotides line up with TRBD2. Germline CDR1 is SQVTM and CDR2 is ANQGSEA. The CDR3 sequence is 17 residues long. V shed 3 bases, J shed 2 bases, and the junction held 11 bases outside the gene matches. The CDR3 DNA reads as TGCAGCGTTGAGACTAGCGGGAGTTCGGGAGATCCCTACGAGCAGTACTTC. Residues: CSVETSGSSGDPYEQYF.

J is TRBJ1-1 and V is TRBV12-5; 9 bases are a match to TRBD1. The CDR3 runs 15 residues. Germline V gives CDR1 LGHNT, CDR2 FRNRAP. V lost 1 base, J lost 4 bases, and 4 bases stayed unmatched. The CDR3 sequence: CASGLARQGGTEAFF. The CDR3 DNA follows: TGTGCTAGTGGTTTGGCACGACAGGGGGGCACTGAAGCTTTCTTT.

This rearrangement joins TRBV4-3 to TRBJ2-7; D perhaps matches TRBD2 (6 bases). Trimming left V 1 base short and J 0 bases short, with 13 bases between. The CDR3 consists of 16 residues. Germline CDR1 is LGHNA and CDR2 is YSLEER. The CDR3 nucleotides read TGCGCCAGCAGCCAAGGGGACCGGGGGACCTCCTACGAGCAGTACTTC. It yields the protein CASSQGDRGTSYEQYF.

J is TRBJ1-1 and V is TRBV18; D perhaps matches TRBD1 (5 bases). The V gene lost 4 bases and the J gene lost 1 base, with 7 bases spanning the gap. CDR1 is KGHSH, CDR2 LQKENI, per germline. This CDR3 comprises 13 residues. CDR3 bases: TGTGCCAGCTCACAGACAGAGAACACTGAAGCTTTCTTT. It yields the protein CASSQTENTEAFF.

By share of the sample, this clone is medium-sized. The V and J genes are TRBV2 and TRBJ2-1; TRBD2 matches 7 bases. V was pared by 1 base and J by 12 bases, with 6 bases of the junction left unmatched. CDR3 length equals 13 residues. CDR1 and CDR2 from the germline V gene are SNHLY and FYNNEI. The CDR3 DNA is TGTGCCAGCAGTGAAGGGGGGGGAAGTTGGCAGTTCTTC. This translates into CASSEGGGSWQFF.

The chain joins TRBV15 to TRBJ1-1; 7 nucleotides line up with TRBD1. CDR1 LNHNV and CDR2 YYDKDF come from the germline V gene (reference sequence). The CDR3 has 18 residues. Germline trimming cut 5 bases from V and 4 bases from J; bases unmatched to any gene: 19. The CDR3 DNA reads TGTGCCACCAGCCCCCGAAAGGGCAGGGGGGTCATTCCCACTGAAGCTTTCTTT. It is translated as CATSPRKGRGVIPTEAFF.

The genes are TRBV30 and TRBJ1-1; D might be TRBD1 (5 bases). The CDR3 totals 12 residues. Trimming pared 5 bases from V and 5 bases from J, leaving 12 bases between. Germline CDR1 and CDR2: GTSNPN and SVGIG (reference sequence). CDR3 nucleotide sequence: TGTGCCTGGCAAGGGGCCGGGACTGAAGCTTTCTTT. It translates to CAWQGAGTEAFF.

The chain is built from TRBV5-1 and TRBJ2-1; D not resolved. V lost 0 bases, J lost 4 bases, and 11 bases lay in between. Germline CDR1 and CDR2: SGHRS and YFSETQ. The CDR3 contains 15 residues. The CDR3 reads CASSLEDGLYNEQFF. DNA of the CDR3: TGCGCCAGCAGCTTGGAGGATGGGCTTTACAATGAGCAGTTCTTC.

CDR3 coding DNA: TGTGCCAGCAGCTATCGAGGTCTAGCGGGAGAGACCCAGTACTTC. Translation gives CASSYRGLAGETQYF. V usage is TRBV7-3 and J usage is TRBJ2-5; 8 bases are shared with TRBD2. Trimming took 4 bases from V and 4 from J; bases not matched to a gene: 8. The CDR3 contains 15 residues. Germline values: CDR1 SGHTA, CDR2 FQGTGA.

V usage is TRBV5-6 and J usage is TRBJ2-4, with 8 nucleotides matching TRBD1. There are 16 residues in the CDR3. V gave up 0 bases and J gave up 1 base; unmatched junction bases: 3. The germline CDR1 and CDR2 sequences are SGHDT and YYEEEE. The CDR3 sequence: CASSLGQGAAKNIQYF. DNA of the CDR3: TGTGCCAGCAGCTTGGGCCAGGGGGCGGCCAAAAACATTCAGTACTTC.

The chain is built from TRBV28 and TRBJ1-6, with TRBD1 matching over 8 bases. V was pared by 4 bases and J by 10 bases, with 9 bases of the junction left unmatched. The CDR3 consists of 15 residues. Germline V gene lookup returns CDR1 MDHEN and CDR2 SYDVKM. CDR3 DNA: TGTGCCAGCAGTTCCAGGGACAGGATCCAATCACCCCTCCACTTT. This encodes CASSSRDRIQSPLHF.

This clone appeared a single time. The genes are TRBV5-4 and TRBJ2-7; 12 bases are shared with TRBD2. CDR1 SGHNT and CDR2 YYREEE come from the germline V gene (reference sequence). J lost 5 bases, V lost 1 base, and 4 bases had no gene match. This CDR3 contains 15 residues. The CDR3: CASSLRLAGANEQYF. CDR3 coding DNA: TGTGCCAGCAGCTTGCGACTAGCGGGAGCGAACGAGCAGTACTTC.

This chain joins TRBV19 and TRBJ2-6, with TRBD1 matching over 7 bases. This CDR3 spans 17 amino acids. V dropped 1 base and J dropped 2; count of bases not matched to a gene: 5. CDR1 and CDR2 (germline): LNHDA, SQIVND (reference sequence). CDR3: CASSIGGGRAGANVLTF. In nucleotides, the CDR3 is TGTGCCAGTAGTATAGGAGGGGGCAGGGCTGGGGCCAACGTCCTGACTTTC.

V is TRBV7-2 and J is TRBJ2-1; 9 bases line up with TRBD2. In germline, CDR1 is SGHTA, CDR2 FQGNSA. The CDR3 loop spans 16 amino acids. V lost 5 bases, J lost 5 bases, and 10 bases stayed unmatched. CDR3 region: CASSQETSGRNNEQFF. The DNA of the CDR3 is TGTGCCAGCAGCCAAGAGACTAGCGGACGTAACAATGAGCAGTTCTTC.

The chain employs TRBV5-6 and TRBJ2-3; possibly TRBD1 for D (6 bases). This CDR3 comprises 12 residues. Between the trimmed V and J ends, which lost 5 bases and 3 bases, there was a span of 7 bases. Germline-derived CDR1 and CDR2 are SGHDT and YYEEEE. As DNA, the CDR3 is TGTGCCAGCAGAACAGGGACAGATACGCAGTATTTT. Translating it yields CASRTGTDTQYF. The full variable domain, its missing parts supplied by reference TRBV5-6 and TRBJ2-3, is DAGVTQSPTHLIKTRGQQVTLRCSPKSGHDTVSWYQQALGQGPQFIFQYYEEEERQRGNFPDRFSGHQFPNYSSELNVNALLLGDSALYLCASRTGTDTQYFGPGTRLTVL.

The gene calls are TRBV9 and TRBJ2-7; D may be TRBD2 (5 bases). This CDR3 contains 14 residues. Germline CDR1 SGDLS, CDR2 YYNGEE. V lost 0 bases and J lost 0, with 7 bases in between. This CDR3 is CASSVADFSYEQYF. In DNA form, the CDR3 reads TGTGCCAGCAGCGTAGCGGACTTCTCCTACGAGCAGTACTTC.

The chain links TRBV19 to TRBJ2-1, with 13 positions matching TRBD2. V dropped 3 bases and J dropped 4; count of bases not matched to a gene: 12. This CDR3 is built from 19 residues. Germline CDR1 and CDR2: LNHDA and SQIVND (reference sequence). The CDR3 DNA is TGTGCCAGTAGTATTCTCCCAAGGACTAGCGGGAGTCCATACAATGAGCAGTTCTTC. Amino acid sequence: CASSILPRTSGSPYNEQFF.